Following are 3 T cell receptor beta chains from one sample sequenced in a study of blood T cell repertoires in COVID-19. The protocol was immunoSEQ multiplex PCR, while the TCRdb copy is restricted to in-frame clones and leaves out a portion. The sample includes under 300,000 clones, around 90% of them seen just once. Input material: peripheral blood. These receptors were obtained from a woman aged 30 to 39 with acute or convalescent COVID-19.

The chain recombines TRBV11-2 with TRBJ2-3; the match to TRBD1 covers 8 bases. Trimming cost V 4 bases and J 2 bases; bases outside gene matches: 5. The CDR3 sequence is 15 residues long. Germline CDR1 and CDR2: SGHAT and FQNNGV. The CDR3 reads CASSSGQGATDTQYF. CDR3 DNA: TGTGCCAGCAGCTCCGGACAGGGAGCCACAGATACGCAGTATTTT.

This clone was recorded only once. The chain combines TRBV5-1 with TRBJ2-7; 8 bases agree with TRBD1. Germline CDR1 reads SGHRS; CDR2 reads YFSETQ. The CDR3 contains 13 residues. Trimming took 4 bases from V and 5 from J; bases not matched to a gene: 5. The CDR3 loop is CASSQRTGNEQYF. The CDR3 DNA reads as TGCGCCAGCAGCCAAAGGACAGGGAACGAGCAGTACTTC.

The chain is built from TRBV9 and TRBJ2-2; TRBD2 agrees at 8 bases. In germline, CDR1 is SGDLS, CDR2 YYNGEE. This CDR3 comprises 16 residues. Germline trimming cut 1 base from V and 0 bases from J; bases unmatched to any gene: 2. The CDR3 region is CASSVQLAANTGELFF. CDR3 sequence (DNA): TGTGCCAGCAGCGTACAACTAGCGGCGAACACCGGGGAGCTGTTTTTT.